This T cell receptor (beta chain) comes out of a study of CD8+ T cells in alopecia areata. Study information: Treated patients were given 5 to 10 mg oral tofacitinib twice daily. The SALT score measured affected scalp surface percentage in treated patients. General study results and limits: Many expanded lesional clones stayed in scalp and blood while on tofacitinib. Especially in alopecia totalis/universalis, lesional scalp showed greater clonality than normal scalp did.

Per the germline V gene, CDR1 is SNHLY and CDR2 is FYNNEI. V was clipped by 8 bases and J by 4 bases; unmatched bases: 8. The CDR3 extends over 14 amino acids. Comments on this clone: Its target is unknown.

cDNA reverse transcribed from extracted RNA served as the sequencing template. Assay used: immunoSEQ multiplex PCR; TCRdb lists only in-frame clones, some missing. This table holds some 210,000 clones, approximately 70% found once. Treatment indicated: oral pan-JAK inhibitor, 5-10 mg twice daily. The TCR was taken from a human donor with alopecia areata. The material sequenced was CD4+ T cells sorted from blood, taken around week 46, from a patient treated with tofacitinib. The rearrangement joins TRBV2 to TRBJ1-3, with 7 positions matching TRBD1. CDR3 DNA sequence: TGTGCCAGCCGAGACAGGGTAGGAGGAAACACCATATATTTT. Translated: CASRDRVGGNTIYF.